This paragraph reports one TCR beta chain. Its antigen is not known. The data are from a study of T cell clonotyping in hematopoietic cell transplantation. Regarding the study as a whole: Graft donor and pretransplant recipient Inverse Simpson Index values predicted broader posttransplant TCR diversity. Cells were unsorted, so CD4 and CD8 contributions were not separated.

As to time point: recipient sample about 28 days before transplant, after cytoreduction. Repertoires were generated with immunoSEQ multiplex PCR, while TCRdb's copy carries only in-frame clones and drops some. The data show around 19,000 clones, with about 82% seen just once and under 10% held by the top ten. CDR3 length equals 13 residues. V lost 4 bases, J lost 2 bases, and 0 bases stayed unmatched. Germline CDR1 reads SQVTM; CDR2 reads ANQGSEA. This chain uses TRBV29-1 with TRBJ2-3; 10 nucleotides align to TRBD1. The source material was peripheral blood mononuclear cells, sampled before stem cell transplant. This sequence originates from a man in his fifties with acute myeloid leukemia. Some clones in this sample may be carry-over from other donors' samples. The chain's CDR3 is CSVGQGATDTQYF. The CDR3 DNA reads TGCAGCGTTGGACAGGGGGCCACAGATACGCAGTATTTT.